This T cell receptor beta chain was sequenced in a study of T-cell memory formation after mild COVID-19. V was trimmed by 4 bases and J by 2 bases, leaving 20 bases between them. In germline, CDR1 is SGHDN, CDR2 FVKESK. The CDR3 length is 17 residues. This clonotype has just a few counts. Each CDR3 protein gets one entry after TCRdb re-called the 5' RACE reads with MiXCR. The sample comprises more than 450,000 distinct CDR3 sequences, more than 15% of which are singletons, and 9.5% to 15% rests with the top ten. The source is an adult woman who had mild COVID-19 (a few samples of this study predate the infection). Cell type and time point are not known. The chain combines TRBV14 with TRBJ1-2; D might be TRBD1 (6 bases). Sequenced input: PBMCs or a T cell subset sorted from them (not recorded which). The CDR3, as DNA: TGTGCCAGCAGCCGGGGGGGGGCTGAACAAAGAAACTATGGCTACACCTTC. Its translation is CASSRGGAEQRNYGYTF. Variable domain in full (rest from reference TRBV14 and TRBJ1-2): EAGVTQFPSHSVIEKGQTVTLRCDPISGHDNLYWYRRVMGKEIKFLLHFVKESKQDESGMPNNRFLAERTGGTYSTLKVQPAELEDSGVYFCASSRGGAEQRNYGYTFGSGTRLTVV.